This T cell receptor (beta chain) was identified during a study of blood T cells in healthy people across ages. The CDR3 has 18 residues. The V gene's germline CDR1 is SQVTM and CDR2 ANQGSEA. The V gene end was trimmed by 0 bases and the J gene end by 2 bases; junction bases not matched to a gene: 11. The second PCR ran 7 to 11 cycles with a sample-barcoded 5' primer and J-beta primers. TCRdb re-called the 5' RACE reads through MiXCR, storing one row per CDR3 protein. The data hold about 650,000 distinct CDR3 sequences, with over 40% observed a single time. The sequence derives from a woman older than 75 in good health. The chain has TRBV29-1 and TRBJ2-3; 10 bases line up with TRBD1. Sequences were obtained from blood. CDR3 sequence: CSVEDPRGQGYLTDTQYF. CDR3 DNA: TGCAGCGTTGAAGATCCTAGGGGACAGGGGTACCTCACAGATACGCAGTATTTT.